The sequence of this TCR beta chain was determined in a study of identical twins. General study points: With monozygotic twins, out-of-frame TCR alpha sharing exceeded what models estimated.

In the case of this clonotype: Antigen unknown.

From the 5' RACE reads, TCRdb called clonotypes with MiXCR, one entry per CDR3 protein. Among roughly 710,000 distinct CDR3 sequences listed, roughly 6% were seen once. Specimen: naive T cells sorted from blood. The source is a man aged 18 to 35 in good health.

CDR3 DNA: TGTGCCAACAAGCCCGTTAATTTCGACAATGAGCAGTTCTTC. It is translated as CANKPVNFDNEQFF. This chain joins TRBV7-9 and TRBJ2-1; D unclear. CDR1 and CDR2 (germline): SEHNR, FQNEAQ (reference sequence). V lost 10 bases and J lost 5, with 18 bases in between. The CDR3 covers 14 residues.